The entry below describes one TCR beta chain. The antigen is not known. Clones were read by immunoSEQ multiplex PCR, and TCRdb kept only the in-frame ones, dropping some. The sample includes under 650,000 clones, about 95% of them seen just once. The sample is drawn from a study of shared clonotypes between healthy human individuals. V lost 7 bases and J lost 0, with 13 bases in between. The CDR3 covers 14 residues. CDR1 is MNHNS, CDR2 SASEGT, per germline. Study results and limitations: Investigators collected only blood, and repertoires in tissues likely differ. Memory subsets had estimated richness that was generally smaller than that of naive subsets.

The TCR sequence derives from a woman younger than 45 in good health. The sample was naive CD4+ T cells sorted from blood. As to subset: CD45RA+ positively selected. The chain recombines TRBV6-1 with TRBJ2-7; no firm D call. Written as DNA, the CDR3 is TGTGCCAGCAACCTAGGACGGAGCTCCTACGAGCAGTACTTC. This encodes CASNLGRSSYEQYF.